This TCR beta chain was sequenced for a study of T-cell memory formation after mild COVID-19. About the study: Largely, TCR clusters stayed within a single donor. Overall study results and limits: CD4+ clones that contracted lay mainly in CM and EM; CD8+ ones lay in EMRA. A balance of CD4 and CD8 characterized clones contracting day 15 to 85, whereas later expanders leaned CD4+.

V was pared by 8 bases and J by 9 bases, with 21 bases of the junction left unmatched. This CDR3 has 18 amino acids. The V gene's germline CDR1 is MDHEN and CDR2 SYDVKM. Constant-segment primers and 5'RACE yielded cDNA libraries for TCR alpha and TCR beta, each carrying sample barcodes and UMIs. TCRdb recomputed calls from the 5' RACE reads with MiXCR, one row per CDR3 protein. This sample has approximately 340,000 distinct CDR3 sequences; approximately 15% occur once, and the top ten carry 20% to 25%. Of note for this clonotype: Its antigen is unidentified.

V is TRBV28 and J is TRBJ1-6, with 8 bases matching TRBD1. The source of this sequence is a man in his late teens or twenties who had mild COVID-19 (a few samples of this study predate the infection). Cell type and time point are not known. The sequencing input was PBMCs or a T cell subset sorted from them (not recorded which). The CDR3 region has the DNA TGTGCCAGCGATTCCCCGAGACAGGGGCGAGAAAAAGGTTCACCCCTCCACTTT. It codes for CASDSPRQGREKGSPLHF.